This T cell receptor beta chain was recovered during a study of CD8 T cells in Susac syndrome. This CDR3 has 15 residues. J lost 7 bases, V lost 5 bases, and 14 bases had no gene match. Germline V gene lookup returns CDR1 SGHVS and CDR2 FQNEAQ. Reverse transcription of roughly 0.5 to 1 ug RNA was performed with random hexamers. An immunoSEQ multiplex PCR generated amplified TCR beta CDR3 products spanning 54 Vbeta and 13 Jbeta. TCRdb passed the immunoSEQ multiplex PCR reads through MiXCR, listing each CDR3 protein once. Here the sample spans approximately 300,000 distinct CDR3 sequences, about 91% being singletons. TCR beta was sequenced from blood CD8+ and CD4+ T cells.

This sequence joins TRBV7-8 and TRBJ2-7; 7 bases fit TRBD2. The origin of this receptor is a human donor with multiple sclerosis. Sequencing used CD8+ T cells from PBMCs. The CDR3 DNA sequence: TGTGCCAGCAGCGGCAGTCTGGCGGGAGCAAGTGAGCAGTACTTC. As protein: CASSGSLAGASEQYF.